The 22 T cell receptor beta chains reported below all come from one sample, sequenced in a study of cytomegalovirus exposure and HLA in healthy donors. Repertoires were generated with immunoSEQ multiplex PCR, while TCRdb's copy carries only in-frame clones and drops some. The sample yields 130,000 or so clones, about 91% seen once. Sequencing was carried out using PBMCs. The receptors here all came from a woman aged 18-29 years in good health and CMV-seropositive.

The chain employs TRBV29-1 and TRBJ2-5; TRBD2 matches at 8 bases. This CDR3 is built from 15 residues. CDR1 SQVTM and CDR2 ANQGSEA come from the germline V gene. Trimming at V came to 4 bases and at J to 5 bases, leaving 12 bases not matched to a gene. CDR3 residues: CSVVSRGGVPETQYF. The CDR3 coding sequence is TGCAGCGTTGTGAGTCGGGGGGGCGTCCCCGAGACCCAGTACTTC.

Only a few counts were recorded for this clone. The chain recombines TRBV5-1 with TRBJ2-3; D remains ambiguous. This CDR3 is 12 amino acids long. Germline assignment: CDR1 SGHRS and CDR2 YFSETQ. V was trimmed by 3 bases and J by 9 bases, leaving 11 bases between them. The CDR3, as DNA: TGCGCCAGCAGCTCCTCAATTGGCACGCAGTATTTT. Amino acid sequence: CASSSSIGTQYF.

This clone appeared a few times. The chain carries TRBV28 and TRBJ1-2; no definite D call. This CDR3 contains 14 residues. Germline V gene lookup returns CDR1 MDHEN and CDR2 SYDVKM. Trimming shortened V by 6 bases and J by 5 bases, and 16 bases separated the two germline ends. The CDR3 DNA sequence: TGTGCCAGCAGCCCCGACGGGCCGGGGTATGGCTACACCTTC. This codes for CASSPDGPGYGYTF.

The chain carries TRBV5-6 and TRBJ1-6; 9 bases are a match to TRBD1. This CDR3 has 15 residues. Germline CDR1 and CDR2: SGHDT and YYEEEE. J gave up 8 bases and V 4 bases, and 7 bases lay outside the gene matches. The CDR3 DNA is TGTGCCAGCAGCCCCCGGGACAGGGACTATTCACCCCTCCACTTT. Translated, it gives CASSPRDRDYSPLHF.

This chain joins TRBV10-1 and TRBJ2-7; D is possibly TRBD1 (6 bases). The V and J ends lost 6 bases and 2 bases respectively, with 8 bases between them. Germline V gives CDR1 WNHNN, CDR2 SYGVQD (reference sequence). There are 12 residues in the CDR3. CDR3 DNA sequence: TGCGCCAGCAGCAACAGGGCCTACGAGCAGTACTTC. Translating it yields CASSNRAYEQYF.

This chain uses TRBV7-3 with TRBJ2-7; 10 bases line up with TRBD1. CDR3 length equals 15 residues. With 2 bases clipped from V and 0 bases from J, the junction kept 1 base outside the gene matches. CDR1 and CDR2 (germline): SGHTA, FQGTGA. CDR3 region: CASSLGTGDSYEQYF. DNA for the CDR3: TGTGCCAGCAGCTTAGGGACAGGGGACTCCTACGAGCAGTACTTC.

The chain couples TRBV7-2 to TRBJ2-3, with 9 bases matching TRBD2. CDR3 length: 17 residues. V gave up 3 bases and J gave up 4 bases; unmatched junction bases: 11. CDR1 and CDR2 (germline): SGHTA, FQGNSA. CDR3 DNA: TGTGCCAGCAGCTTGAATCCTAGCGGGGTTAGCCCAGATACGCAGTATTTT. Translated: CASSLNPSGVSPDTQYF.

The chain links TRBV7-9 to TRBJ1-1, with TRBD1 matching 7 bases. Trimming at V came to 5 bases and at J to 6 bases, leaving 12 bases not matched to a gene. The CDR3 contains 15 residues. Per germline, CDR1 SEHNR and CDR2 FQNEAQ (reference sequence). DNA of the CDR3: TGTGCCAGCAGCCTCGGACAGGTTTTAAATTCTGAAGCTTTCTTT. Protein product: CASSLGQVLNSEAFF. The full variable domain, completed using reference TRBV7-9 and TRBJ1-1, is DTGVSQNPRHKITKRGQNVTFRCDPISEHNRLYWYRQTLGQGPEFLTYFQNEAQLEKSRLLSDRFSAERPKGSFSTLEIQRTEQGDSAMYLCASSLGQVLNSEAFFGQGTRLTVV.

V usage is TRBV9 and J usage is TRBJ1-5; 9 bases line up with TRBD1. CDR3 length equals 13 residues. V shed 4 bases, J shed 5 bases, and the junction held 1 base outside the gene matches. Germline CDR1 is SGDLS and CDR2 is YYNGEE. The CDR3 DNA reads TGTGCCAGCAGCTGGACAGGGGATCAGCCCCAGCATTTT. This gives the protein CASSWTGDQPQHF.

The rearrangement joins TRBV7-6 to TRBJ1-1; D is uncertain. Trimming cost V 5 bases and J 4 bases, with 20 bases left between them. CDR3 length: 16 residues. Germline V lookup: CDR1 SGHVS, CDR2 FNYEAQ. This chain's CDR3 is CASSLDAAGEGTEAFF. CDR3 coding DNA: TGTGCCAGCAGCCTAGATGCAGCGGGCGAGGGCACTGAAGCTTTCTTT.

The CDR3 DNA reads TGTGCCAGCAGCTTAACGGGGGGAACCCCGGGACAGGGGACAGGAGCTTTCTTT. This translates into CASSLTGGTPGQGTGAFF. The chain recombines TRBV7-3 with TRBJ1-1; 10 positions match TRBD1. CDR1 SGHTA and CDR2 FQGTGA come from the germline V gene. The CDR3 covers 18 residues. V lost 0 bases, J lost 10 bases, and 17 bases stayed unmatched.

The CDR3 bases are TGTGCCTGGAGTTCCCGCCCTAGCGTCCAAGAGACCCAGTACTTC. This translates into CAWSSRPSVQETQYF. The V and J genes are TRBV30 and TRBJ2-5; tentative D call: TRBD2 (6 bases). The germline V gene has CDR1 GTSNPN and CDR2 SVGIG (reference sequence). The CDR3 runs to 15 residues. Trimming removed 2 bases from V and 1 base from J, with 14 bases in between.

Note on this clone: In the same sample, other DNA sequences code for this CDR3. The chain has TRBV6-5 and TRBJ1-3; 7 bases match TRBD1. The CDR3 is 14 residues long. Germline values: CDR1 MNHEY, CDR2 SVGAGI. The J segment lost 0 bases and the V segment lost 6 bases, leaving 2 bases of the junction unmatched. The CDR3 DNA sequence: TGTGCCAGCAGCCGACAGGGCTCTGGAAACACCATATATTTT. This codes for CASSRQGSGNTIYF.

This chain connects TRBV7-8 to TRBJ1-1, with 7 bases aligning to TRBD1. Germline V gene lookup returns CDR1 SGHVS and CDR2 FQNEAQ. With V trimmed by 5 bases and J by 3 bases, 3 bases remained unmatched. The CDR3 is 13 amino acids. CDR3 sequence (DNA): TGTGCCAGCAGCAAAGACAGGGACACTGAAGCTTTCTTT. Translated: CASSKDRDTEAFF.

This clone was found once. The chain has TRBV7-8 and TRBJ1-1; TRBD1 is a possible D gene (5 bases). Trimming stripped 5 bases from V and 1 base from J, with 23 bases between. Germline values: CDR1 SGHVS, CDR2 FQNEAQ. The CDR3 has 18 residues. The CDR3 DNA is TGTGCCAGCAGCAAACACACATGGGATCGACAGAAGAACACTGAAGCTTTCTTT. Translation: CASSKHTWDRQKNTEAFF.

CDR3: CASTGLGINEKLFF. The CDR3 nucleotides read TGTGCCAGCACCGGACTGGGCATTAATGAAAAACTGTTTTTT. The J gene is TRBJ1-4, the V gene TRBV2; D remains unclear. Germline V CDR1 and CDR2: SNHLY, FYNNEI. This CDR3 spans 14 amino acids. Trimming left V 7 bases short and J 4 bases short, with 13 bases between.

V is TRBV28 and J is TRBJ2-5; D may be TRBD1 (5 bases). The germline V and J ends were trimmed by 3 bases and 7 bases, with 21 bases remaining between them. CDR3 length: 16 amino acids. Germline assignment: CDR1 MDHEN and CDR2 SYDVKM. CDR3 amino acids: CASSFSFLHRPGTQYF. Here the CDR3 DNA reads TGTGCCAGCAGTTTTTCCTTCCTCCACAGGCCAGGGACCCAGTACTTC.

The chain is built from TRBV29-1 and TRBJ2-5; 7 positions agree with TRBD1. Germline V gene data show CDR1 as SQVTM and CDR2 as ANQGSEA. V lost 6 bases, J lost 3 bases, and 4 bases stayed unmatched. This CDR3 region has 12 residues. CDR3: CSVRTGKETQYF. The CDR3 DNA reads TGCAGCGTCCGGACAGGAAAAGAGACCCAGTACTTC.

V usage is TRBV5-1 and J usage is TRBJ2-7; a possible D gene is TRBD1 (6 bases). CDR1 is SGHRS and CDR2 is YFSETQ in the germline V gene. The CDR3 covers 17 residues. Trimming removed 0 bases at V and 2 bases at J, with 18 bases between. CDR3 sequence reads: CASSLGLKGQLPYEQYF. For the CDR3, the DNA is TGCGCCAGCAGCTTGGGACTAAAGGGACAATTGCCCTACGAGCAGTACTTC.

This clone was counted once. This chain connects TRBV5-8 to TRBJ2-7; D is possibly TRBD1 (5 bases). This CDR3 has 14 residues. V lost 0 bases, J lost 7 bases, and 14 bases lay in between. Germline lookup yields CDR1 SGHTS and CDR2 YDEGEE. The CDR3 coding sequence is TGTGCCAGCAGCTTGGGGCAGGGCGAGGAAGAGCAGTACTTC. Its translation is CASSLGQGEEEQYF.

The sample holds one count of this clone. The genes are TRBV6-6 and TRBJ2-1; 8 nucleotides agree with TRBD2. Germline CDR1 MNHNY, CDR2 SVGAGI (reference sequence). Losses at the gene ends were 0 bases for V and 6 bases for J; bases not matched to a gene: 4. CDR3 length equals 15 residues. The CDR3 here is CASSYSEGLVNEQFF. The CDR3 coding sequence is TGTGCCAGCAGTTACTCGGAGGGACTAGTCAATGAGCAGTTCTTC.

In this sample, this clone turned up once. In DNA form, the CDR3 reads TGTGCCAGCAGTGACGCAGGGGTTTGGGACTCCTACAATGAGCAGTTCTTC. Its protein is CASSDAGVWDSYNEQFF. The gene calls are TRBV7-9 and TRBJ2-1; tentative D call: TRBD1 (6 bases). V lost 6 bases and J 0 bases, leaving 18 bases between the germline ends. CDR3 length: 17 residues. Germline V gene lookup returns CDR1 SEHNR and CDR2 FQNEAQ (reference sequence).